Below, 5 T cell receptor beta chains from the same sample are listed, as sequenced in a study of Ad26.COV2.S vaccination and SARS-CoV-2 variants. Profiling relied on immunoSEQ multiplex PCR, and the TCRdb table lists in-frame clones only, not all of them. The data contain some 450,000 clones, 90% of them seen just once; the ten biggest clones take up 4.3%. The treatment was: 19 received Ad26.COV2.S at low or high dose, single or two shots; roughly five received placebo; per-sample allocation not given. The samples were gathered on day 63 after the first injection of vaccine or placebo. The specimen was peripheral blood, collected in a trial of Ad26.COV2.S vaccine versus placebo. The receptors derive from a person between 18 and 59 years old who received the Ad26.COV2.S COVID-19 vaccine or a placebo.

The rearrangement uses TRBV4-3 and TRBJ1-3, with D maybe TRBD1 (6 bases). The V gene lost 1 base and the J gene lost 6 bases, with 13 bases spanning the gap. Germline lookup yields CDR1 LGHNA and CDR2 YSLEER. This CDR3 is built from 15 residues. CDR3: CASSQGQGGVNTIYF. Here the CDR3 DNA reads TGCGCCAGCAGCCAAGGACAAGGGGGAGTAAACACCATATATTTT.

The V call is TRBV10-3, the J call TRBJ1-2; D is unclear. V was clipped by 9 bases and J by 0 bases, with 8 bases between them. From germline, CDR1 is ENHRY and CDR2 SYGVKD. The CDR3 covers 12 residues. CDR3 amino acids: CAIAPTNYGYTF. CDR3 nucleotide sequence: TGTGCCATAGCCCCGACTAACTATGGCTACACCTTC.

The J gene is TRBJ2-1, the V gene TRBV2; no firm D call. Germline CDR1 and CDR2: SNHLY and FYNNEI. This CDR3 is built from 12 residues. V lost 1 base to trimming and J lost 13 bases, with 11 bases between them. CDR3 loop: CASSEVWLAQFF. The CDR3 DNA sequence: TGTGCCAGCAGTGAAGTTTGGTTGGCCCAGTTCTTC.

This clone occurred once. A read error may produce the germline difference seen at one junction end. The rearrangement links TRBV24-1 to TRBJ2-1, with a weak D call TRBD1 (6 bases). The germline V gene has CDR1 KGHDR and CDR2 SFDVKD. This CDR3 region has 12 residues. CDR3 sequence (DNA): TGTACCACCGGCGAGGGGGAGAATGAGCAGTTCTTC. It is translated as CTTGEGENEQFF.

The genes are TRBV9 and TRBJ2-5; 9 nucleotides agree with TRBD1. The V and J ends lost 0 bases and 3 bases, in that order; junction bases with no gene match: 3. The CDR3 spans 15 residues. Per germline, CDR1 SGDLS and CDR2 YYNGEE. CDR3: CASSVGTGEKETQYF. The CDR3 coding sequence is TGTGCCAGCAGCGTAGGGACAGGGGAAAAAGAGACCCAGTACTTC.